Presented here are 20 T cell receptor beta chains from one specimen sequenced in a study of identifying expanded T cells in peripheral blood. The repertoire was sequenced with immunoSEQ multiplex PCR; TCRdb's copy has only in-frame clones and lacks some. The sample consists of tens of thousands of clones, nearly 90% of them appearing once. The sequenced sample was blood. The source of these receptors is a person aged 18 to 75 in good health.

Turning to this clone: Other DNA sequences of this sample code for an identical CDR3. CDR3 DNA: TGTGCCAGCTCACCGGACAGAGTGAACACTGAAGCTTTCTTT. This gives the protein CASSPDRVNTEAFF. The rearrangement uses TRBV18 and TRBJ1-1; the D gene is possibly TRBD1 (6 bases). V lost 3 bases and J lost 0, with 8 bases in between. The CDR3 covers 14 residues. Germline-derived CDR1 and CDR2 are KGHSH and LQKENI. Supplemented by reference TRBV18 and TRBJ1-1, the full variable domain reads NAGVMQNPRHLVRRRGQEARLRCSPMKGHSHVYWYRQLPEEGLKFMVYLQKENIIDESGMPKERFSAEFPKEGPSILRIQQVVRGDSAAYFCASSPDRVNTEAFFGQGTRLTVV.

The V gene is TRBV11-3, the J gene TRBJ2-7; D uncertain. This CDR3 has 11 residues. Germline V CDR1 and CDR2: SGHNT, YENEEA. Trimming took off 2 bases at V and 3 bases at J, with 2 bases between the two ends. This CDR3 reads CASSLFYEQYF. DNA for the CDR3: TGTGCCAGCAGCTTATTCTACGAGCAGTACTTC.

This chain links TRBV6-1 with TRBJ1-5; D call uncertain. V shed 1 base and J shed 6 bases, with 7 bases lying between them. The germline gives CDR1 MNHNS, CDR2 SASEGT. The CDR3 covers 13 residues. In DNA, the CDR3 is TGTGCCAGCAGTGAAGGGGCTGCTCAGCCCCAGCATTTT. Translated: CASSEGAAQPQHF.

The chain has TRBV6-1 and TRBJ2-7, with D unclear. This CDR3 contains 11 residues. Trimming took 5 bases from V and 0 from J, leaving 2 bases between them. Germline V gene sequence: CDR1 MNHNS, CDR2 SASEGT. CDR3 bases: TGTGCCAGCAGTTTCTCCTACGAGCAGTACTTC. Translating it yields CASSFSYEQYF.

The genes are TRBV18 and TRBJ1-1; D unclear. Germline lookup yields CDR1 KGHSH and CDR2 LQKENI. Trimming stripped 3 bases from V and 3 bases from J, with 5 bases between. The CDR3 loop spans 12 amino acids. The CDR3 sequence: CASSPIHTEAFF. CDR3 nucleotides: TGTGCCAGCTCACCGATCCACACTGAAGCTTTCTTT.

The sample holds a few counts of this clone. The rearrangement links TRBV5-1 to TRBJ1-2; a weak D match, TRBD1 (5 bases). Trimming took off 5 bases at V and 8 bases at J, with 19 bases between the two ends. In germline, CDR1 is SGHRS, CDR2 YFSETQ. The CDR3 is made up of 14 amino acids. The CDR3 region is CASRNGHGVGGYTF. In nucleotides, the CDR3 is TGCGCCAGCAGAAATGGACATGGCGTGGGAGGCTACACCTTC.

CDR3 residues: CASRRAIGDNYGYTF. The CDR3 bases are TGTGCCAGTAGGCGGGCCATAGGGGATAACTATGGCTACACCTTC. The chain combines TRBV19 with TRBJ1-2; possible D gene TRBD1, 5 bases. Germline CDR1 is LNHDA and CDR2 is SQIVND (reference sequence). V shed 6 bases and J shed 1 base, with 15 bases lying between them. The CDR3 contains 15 residues.

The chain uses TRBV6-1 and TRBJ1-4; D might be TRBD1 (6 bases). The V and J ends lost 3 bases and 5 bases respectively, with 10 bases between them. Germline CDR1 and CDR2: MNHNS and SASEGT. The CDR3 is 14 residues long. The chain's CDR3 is CASSDRGLNEKLFF. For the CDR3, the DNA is TGTGCCAGCAGTGACAGGGGACTAAATGAAAAACTGTTTTTT.

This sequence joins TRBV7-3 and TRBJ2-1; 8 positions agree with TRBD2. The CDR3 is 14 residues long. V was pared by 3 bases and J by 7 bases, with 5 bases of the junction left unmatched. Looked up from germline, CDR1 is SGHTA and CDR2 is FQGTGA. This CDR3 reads CASSLGLGINEQFF. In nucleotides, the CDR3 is TGTGCCAGCAGCTTGGGACTAGGGATAAATGAGCAGTTCTTC.

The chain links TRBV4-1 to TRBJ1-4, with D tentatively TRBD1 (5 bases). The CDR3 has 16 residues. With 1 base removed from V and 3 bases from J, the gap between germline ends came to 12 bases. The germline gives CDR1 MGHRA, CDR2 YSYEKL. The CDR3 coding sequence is TGCGCCAGCAGCCAAGTTCAGGGCGGGGCTAATGAAAAACTGTTTTTT. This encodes CASSQVQGGANEKLFF.

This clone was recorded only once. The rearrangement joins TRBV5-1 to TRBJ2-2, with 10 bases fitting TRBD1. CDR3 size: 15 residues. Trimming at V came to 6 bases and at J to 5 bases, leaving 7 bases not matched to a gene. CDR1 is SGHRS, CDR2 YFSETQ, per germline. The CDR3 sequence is CASTLPDRGTGELFF. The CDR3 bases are TGCGCCAGCACCCTTCCGGACAGGGGGACCGGGGAGCTGTTTTTT.

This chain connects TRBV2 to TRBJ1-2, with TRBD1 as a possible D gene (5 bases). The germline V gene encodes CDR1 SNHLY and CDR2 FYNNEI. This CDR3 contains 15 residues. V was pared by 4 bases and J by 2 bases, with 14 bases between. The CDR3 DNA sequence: TGTGCCAGCAGTGTGGGACGGAAAAACAACTATGGCTACACCTTC. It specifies CASSVGRKNNYGYTF.

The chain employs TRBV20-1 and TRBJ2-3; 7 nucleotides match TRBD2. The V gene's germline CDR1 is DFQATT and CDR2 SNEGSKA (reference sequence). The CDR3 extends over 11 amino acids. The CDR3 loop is CTAGDSDTQYF. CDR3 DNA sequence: TGCACCGCGGGAGACTCAGATACGCAGTATTTT.

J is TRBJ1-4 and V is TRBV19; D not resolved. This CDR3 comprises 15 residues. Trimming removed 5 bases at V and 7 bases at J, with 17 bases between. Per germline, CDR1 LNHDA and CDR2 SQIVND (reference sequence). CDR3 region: CASSPPGIRSEKLFF. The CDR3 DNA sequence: TGTGCCAGTAGTCCCCCGGGGATACGGAGTGAAAAACTGTTTTTT.

Here the CDR3 reads CASNKNTEAFF. The CDR3 nucleotides are TGTGCCAGCAACAAGAACACTGAAGCTTTCTTT. The chain recombines TRBV6-1 with TRBJ1-1; no firm D call. Germline V lookup: CDR1 MNHNS, CDR2 SASEGT. The CDR3 is 11 residues long. Trimming took off 7 bases at V and 1 base at J, with 4 bases between the two ends.

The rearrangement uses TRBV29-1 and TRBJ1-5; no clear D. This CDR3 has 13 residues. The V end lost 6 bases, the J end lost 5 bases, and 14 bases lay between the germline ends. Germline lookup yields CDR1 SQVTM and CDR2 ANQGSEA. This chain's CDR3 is CSVRNGLDQPQHF. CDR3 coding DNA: TGCAGCGTCCGAAACGGACTCGATCAGCCCCAGCATTTT. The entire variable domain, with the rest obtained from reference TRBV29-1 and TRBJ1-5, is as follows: SAVISQKPSRDICQRGTSLTIQCQVDSQVTMMFWYRQQPGQSLTLIATANQGSEATYESGFVIDKFPISRPNLTFSTLTVSNMSPEDSSIYLCSVRNGLDQPQHFGDGTRLSIL.

The CDR3 DNA sequence: TGTGCCAGCAGCTCAACAGGGGACTATGGCTACACCTTC. Translating gives CASSSTGDYGYTF. The V gene is TRBV7-9, the J gene TRBJ1-2; 7 bases agree with TRBD1. The CDR3 contains 13 residues. Germline CDR1 is SEHNR and CDR2 is FQNEAQ (reference sequence). The junction had 2 bases not matched to a gene; V was cut back by 4 bases and J by 3 bases.

Here the CDR3 DNA reads TGTGCCAGCAGTGACCGGCAGACCTACGAGCAGTACTTC. It codes for CASSDRQTYEQYF. The rearrangement uses TRBV6-4 and TRBJ2-7, with D unresolved. Trimming took 2 bases from V and 2 from J, leaving 7 bases between them. The CDR3 consists of 13 residues. Germline CDR1 is MRHNA and CDR2 is SNTAGT.

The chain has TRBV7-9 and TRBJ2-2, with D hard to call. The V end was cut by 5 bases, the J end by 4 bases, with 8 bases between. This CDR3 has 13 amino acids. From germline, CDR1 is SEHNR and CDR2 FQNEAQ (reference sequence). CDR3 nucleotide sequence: TGTGCCAGCAGCCCTCCGGCCACCGGGGAGCTGTTTTTT. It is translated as CASSPPATGELFF.

The CDR3 loop reads CASSPRLAGGRAQYF. The CDR3 coding sequence is TGTGCCAGCAGCCCCCGACTAGCGGGAGGCCGTGCGCAGTATTTT. The rearrangement uses TRBV7-2 and TRBJ2-3; 13 bases fit TRBD2. This CDR3 comprises 15 residues. Germline V gives CDR1 SGHTA, CDR2 FQGNSA. J gave up 10 bases and V 5 bases, and 9 bases lay outside the gene matches.